A selection of T cell receptor beta chains follows, all from one sample in a study of blood T cell repertoires in COVID-19. TCRdb keeps only in-frame clones here, not all; method: immunoSEQ multiplex PCR. The sample includes some 150,000 clones, about 83% of them seen just once. The specimen was peripheral blood. Receptors originate from a woman aged 50 to 60 with active or convalescent COVID-19. CDR3s include the opening cysteine and the closing phenylalanine or tryptophan. D genes are given only for firm matches. Not all rows give a size; the values are once, few, many and, for expanded clones, a class.

size: NA; D: TRBD1; J: TRBJ2-3; V: TRBV15; DNA: TGTGCCACCAGCAGAGGAGACAGGGGGCCAGATACGCAGTATTTT; CDR3: CATSRGDRGPDTQYF
size: once; D: TRBD2; J: TRBJ2-4; V: TRBV10-1; DNA: TGCGCCAGCAGTGATGGGGTAGCGGGAGGATTTGGTGCCAAAAACATTCAGTACTTC; CDR3: CASSDGVAGGFGAKNIQYF
size: NA; D: TRBD1; J: TRBJ1-2; V: TRBV3-1/TRBV3-2; DNA: TGTGCCAGCAGCCCGACCGGGACAGGGAGGGGAAATGGCTACACCTTC; CDR3: CASSPTGTGRGNGYTF
size: NA; D: NA; J: TRBJ1-1; V: TRBV4-1; DNA: TGCGCCAGCAGCCAAGAATTTCCGAGAGTTGTGAACACTGAAGCTTTCTTT; CDR3: CASSQEFPRVVNTEAFF
size: NA; D: TRBD2; J: TRBJ2-7; V: TRBV5-1; DNA: TGCGCCAGCAGCTTGGCTTGGACTAGCGGGAGCTACGAGCAGTACTTC; CDR3: CASSLAWTSGSYEQYF
size: NA; D: NA; J: TRBJ2-1; V: TRBV6-1; DNA: TGTGCCAGCAGTGATGGGGGGTTCTACAATGAGCAGTTCTTC; CDR3: CASSDGGFYNEQFF
size: few; D: NA; J: TRBJ1-1; V: TRBV28; DNA: TGTGCCAGCAGCTCGAATTTCGGGGTAGTCACTGAAGCTTTCTTT; CDR3: CASSSNFGVVTEAFF
size: NA; D: TRBD2; J: TRBJ2-7; V: TRBV28; DNA: TGTGCCAGCAGACGAGCGGGAGACTGGTACGAGCAGTACTTC; CDR3: CASRRAGDWYEQYF
size: NA; D: TRBD1; J: TRBJ1-1; V: TRBV28; DNA: TGTGCCAGCAGTTTACCGCAGGGGGAGACGAACACTGAAGCTTTCTTT; CDR3: CASSLPQGETNTEAFF
size: once; D: NA; J: TRBJ2-1; V: TRBV12-3/TRBV12-4; DNA: TGTGCCAGCAGTTTACTCCTAGCCAATGAGCAGTTCTTC; CDR3: CASSLLLANEQFF
size: NA; D: NA; J: TRBJ1-1; V: TRBV7-2; DNA: TGTGCCAGCAGCTTAGTGGGGGGGGCGAACACTGAAGCTTTCTTT; CDR3: CASSLVGGANTEAFF
size: NA; D: NA; J: TRBJ1-2; V: TRBV4-1; DNA: TGCGCCAGCAGCCAAGTGGGCCCGGGAGGGACTAACTATGGCTACACCTTC; CDR3: CASSQVGPGGTNYGYTF
size: few; D: NA; J: TRBJ2-5; V: TRBV2; DNA: TGTGCCAGCAGTGGGGTCTGGGGCTCGGAGACCCAGTACTTC; CDR3: CASSGVWGSETQYF
size: NA; D: NA; J: TRBJ2-3; V: TRBV7-2; DNA: TGTGCCAGCAGCTTGCGGACAGCCAGTCAGTCAGATACGCAGTATTTT; CDR3: CASSLRTASQSDTQYF
size: NA; D: NA; J: TRBJ1-1; V: TRBV6-1; DNA: TGTGCCAGCAGTGATGGTTCCAAACGGGTGAACACTGAAGCTTTCTTT; CDR3: CASSDGSKRVNTEAFF
size: NA; D: NA; J: TRBJ1-2; V: TRBV27; DNA: TGTGCCAGCAGTCCCGGGAGACTCTATGGCTACACCTTC; CDR3: CASSPGRLYGYTF
size: NA; D: TRBD1; J: TRBJ1-1; V: TRBV5-1; DNA: TGCGCCAGCAGCTTGGCCCCGGGACAGGGGATGGCGACTGAAGCTTTCTTT; CDR3: CASSLAPGQGMATEAFF
size: NA; D: NA; J: TRBJ2-2; V: TRBV2; DNA: TGTGCCAGCAGTGCGGGGACCGGGGAGCTGTTTTTT; CDR3: CASSAGTGELFF
size: once; D: TRBD1; J: TRBJ2-2; V: TRBV4-3; DNA: TGCGCCAGCAGCTCAACCGGGACAGGGGGCCTAACCGGGGAGCTGTTTTTT; CDR3: CASSSTGTGGLTGELFF
size: NA; D: NA; J: TRBJ1-2; V: TRBV7-3; DNA: TGTGCCAGCAGCCCGGTCGCAGGGGTAGGCTATGGCTACACCTTC; CDR3: CASSPVAGVGYGYTF
size: NA; D: TRBD2; J: TRBJ2-1; V: TRBV6-5; DNA: TGTGCCAGCAGTTACTCGCTAGCGGGGGGCAATGAGCAGTTCTTC; CDR3: CASSYSLAGGNEQFF
size: NA; D: NA; J: TRBJ2-7; V: TRBV6-2/TRBV6-3; DNA: TGTGCCAGCAGCCAGAACGGCGGCGAGCAGTACTTC; CDR3: CASSQNGGEQYF
size: NA; D: NA; J: TRBJ2-1; V: TRBV20-1; DNA: TGCAGTGCTAGTGGGAGAGACTCCTACAATGAGCAGTTCTTC; CDR3: CSASGRDSYNEQFF
size: NA; D: NA; J: TRBJ1-4; V: TRBV5-1; DNA: TGCGCCAGCAGCTCAGGAATACTTAATGAAAAACTGTTTTTT; CDR3: CASSSGILNEKLFF
size: NA; D: TRBD1; J: TRBJ1-1; V: TRBV10-3; DNA: TGTGCCATCAGGTTTGACAGGGGCGGTACTGAAGCTTTCTTT; CDR3: CAIRFDRGGTEAFF
size: NA; D: NA; J: TRBJ1-6; V: TRBV7-2; DNA: TGTGCCAGCAGCTTCGACCCCATGGGGGGCCTCCACTTT; CDR3: CASSFDPMGGLHF
size: NA; D: TRBD1; J: TRBJ2-1; V: TRBV7-9; DNA: TGTGCCAGCAGGGACAGGGGCTCCCCCAACGAGCAGTTCTTC; CDR3: CASRDRGSPNEQFF
size: NA; D: TRBD1; J: TRBJ2-1; V: TRBV7-9; DNA: TGTGCCAGCAGCAGCGGACAGGGAGCTTACAATGAGCAGTTCTTC; CDR3: CASSSGQGAYNEQFF
size: NA; D: TRBD2; J: TRBJ2-5; V: TRBV5-1; DNA: TGCGCCAGCAGCGAAACCCAGGGAGGGGAGACCCAGTACTTC; CDR3: CASSETQGGETQYF
size: NA; D: NA; J: TRBJ2-6; V: TRBV27; DNA: TGTGCCAGCAGGGACAGTCCCTCTGGGGCCAACGTCCTGACTTTC; CDR3: CASRDSPSGANVLTF
size: NA; D: NA; J: TRBJ2-5; V: TRBV6-6; DNA: TGTGCCAGCAGTCCTCTCGGGAGGCGGGACATTCAAGAGACCCAGTACTTC; CDR3: CASSPLGRRDIQETQYF
size: NA; D: TRBD1; J: TRBJ1-2; V: TRBV30; DNA: TGTGCCTGGAGTCCCATACAGGGGGTCGGTATCGGCTACACCTTC; CDR3: CAWSPIQGVGIGYTF
size: NA; D: TRBD2; J: TRBJ2-3; V: TRBV30; DNA: TGTGCCTGGAGTAGCGGAGCGGGGACAGATACGCAGTATTTT; CDR3: CAWSSGAGTDTQYF
size: NA; D: NA; J: TRBJ1-5; V: TRBV7-2; DNA: TGTGCCAGCAGCTTAGAGGTAACAGGGAGTCAGCCCCAGCATTTT; CDR3: CASSLEVTGSQPQHF
size: NA; D: NA; J: TRBJ2-1; V: TRBV7-9; DNA: TGTGCCAGCAGCCCGAGTAATGAGCAGTTCTTC; CDR3: CASSPSNEQFF
size: NA; D: TRBD1; J: TRBJ1-4; V: TRBV7-2; DNA: TGTGCCAGCAGATCGGACAGGGGAGTTGGAAAACTGTTTTTT; CDR3: CASRSDRGVGKLFF
size: NA; D: NA; J: TRBJ2-1; V: TRBV7-2; DNA: TGTGCCAGCAGCTTTTATAGCTCCTACAATGAGCAGTTCTTC; CDR3: CASSFYSSYNEQFF
size: few; D: NA; J: TRBJ1-1; V: TRBV5-1; DNA: TGCGCCAGCAGCGCGACCGTCAGGTCGAACACTGAAGCTTTCTTT; CDR3: CASSATVRSNTEAFF
size: NA; D: NA; J: TRBJ2-1; V: TRBV7-2; DNA: TGTGCCAGCAGCTTATTAGGCTTGACTAGCTCCTACAATGAGCAGTTCTTC; CDR3: CASSLLGLTSSYNEQFF
size: NA; D: NA; J: TRBJ2-5; V: TRBV19; DNA: TGTGCCAGTAGTATCGGCCAGCGGGAGACCCAGTACTTC; CDR3: CASSIGQRETQYF
size: few; D: NA; J: TRBJ1-2; V: TRBV14; DNA: TGTGCCAGCAGCCCGGACAGTAACTATGGCTACACCTTC; CDR3: CASSPDSNYGYTF
size: NA; D: NA; J: TRBJ1-5; V: TRBV2; DNA: TGTGCCAGCAGTGCCAACCGGGATTTCAGGCCCCAGCATTTT; CDR3: CASSANRDFRPQHF
size: NA; D: NA; J: TRBJ1-5; V: TRBV6-2/TRBV6-3; DNA: TGTGCCAGCAGTAGACAGCCTGGCAATCAGCCCCAGCATTTT; CDR3: CASSRQPGNQPQHF
size: NA; D: NA; J: TRBJ1-1; V: TRBV7-9; DNA: TGTGCCAGCAGCTTAGCAGCGAACACTGAAGCTTTCTTT; CDR3: CASSLAANTEAFF
size: NA; D: NA; J: TRBJ1-1; V: TRBV6-5; DNA: TGTGCCAGCAGTCAGGGCACTGAAGCTTTCTTT; CDR3: CASSQGTEAFF
size: NA; D: NA; J: TRBJ2-1; V: TRBV7-2; DNA: TGTGCCAGCAGCCTCATACACGCTTACGAGCAGTTCTTC; CDR3: CASSLIHAYEQFF
size: NA; D: NA; J: TRBJ1-6; V: TRBV28; DNA: TGTGCCAGCAGCCGGGAACTAAGGGATTCACCCCTCCACTTT; CDR3: CASSRELRDSPLHF
size: NA; D: TRBD1; J: TRBJ1-5; V: TRBV6-6; DNA: TGTGCCAGCAGCCGATCGACCGGACAGGGGGTCAATCAGCCCCAGCATTTT; CDR3: CASSRSTGQGVNQPQHF
size: NA; D: TRBD2; J: TRBJ2-1; V: TRBV5-1; DNA: TGCGCCAGCAGCCTAGGGACTAGCGGGGGGGAGCAGTTCTTC; CDR3: CASSLGTSGGEQFF
size: NA; D: NA; J: TRBJ1-5; V: TRBV4-1; DNA: TGCGCCAGCAGCCAAGATGGGGGCGGCAATCAGCCCCAGCATTTT; CDR3: CASSQDGGGNQPQHF
size: NA; D: NA; J: TRBJ1-2; V: TRBV12-3/TRBV12-4; DNA: TGTGCCAGCGGGCAGGGGAACTATGGCTACACCTTC; CDR3: CASGQGNYGYTF
size: once; D: NA; J: TRBJ1-4; V: TRBV19; DNA: TGTGCCAGTAGTATAGACGGAGCCGCCCCTTTACCTGAAAAACTGTTTTTT; CDR3: CASSIDGAAPLPEKLFF
size: NA; D: TRBD1; J: TRBJ1-5; V: TRBV27; DNA: TGTGCCAGCAGGCCGGGACAGGGGGCAGCGGGCAATCAGCCCCAGCATTTT; CDR3: CASRPGQGAAGNQPQHF
size: few; D: TRBD2; J: TRBJ2-5; V: TRBV5-1; DNA: TGCGCCAGCAGCCGATTAGCGGGGCAAGAGACCCAGTACTTC; CDR3: CASSRLAGQETQYF
size: NA; D: TRBD1; J: TRBJ2-7; V: TRBV5-4; DNA: TGTGCCAGCAGCTTGGTGCCAGGGGGCGAGCAGTACTTC; CDR3: CASSLVPGGEQYF
size: NA; D: TRBD2; J: TRBJ2-1; V: TRBV5-1; DNA: TGCGCCAGCAGCGGTAGCGGGAGGGCGGTGAATGAGCAGTTCTTC; CDR3: CASSGSGRAVNEQFF
size: NA; D: NA; J: TRBJ2-5; V: TRBV11-2; DNA: TGTGCCAGCAGCACCCCAGGGGGACTTCAAGAGACCCAGTACTTC; CDR3: CASSTPGGLQETQYF
size: once; D: TRBD1; J: TRBJ2-7; V: TRBV10-3; DNA: TGTGCCATCAGTGAGAGCGGACAGGGAGGATGGTACGAGCAGTACTTC; CDR3: CAISESGQGGWYEQYF
size: NA; D: NA; J: TRBJ2-1; V: TRBV9; DNA: TGTGCCAGCAGCGGCGCATTGAGCTCCTACAATGAGCAGTTCTTC; CDR3: CASSGALSSYNEQFF